This T cell receptor beta chain was recorded in a study of blood T cell repertoires in COVID-19. Sequencing was performed with immunoSEQ multiplex PCR; in TCRdb, only in-frame clones are kept and a portion is missing. This table holds 250,000 or so clones, about 83% found once. Germline values: CDR1 SNHLY, CDR2 FYNNEI. Trimming took 8 bases from V and 3 from J; bases not matched to a gene: 5. This CDR3 is built from 15 residues. The clonotype was recovered from a man aged 30-40 years who had recovered from COVID-19. The rearrangement uses TRBV2 and TRBJ2-1; 12 nucleotides match TRBD1. The sequenced sample consisted of peripheral blood. Here the CDR3 DNA reads TGTGCCAGCGGGGGGACAGGGGGCAACTACAATGAGCAGTTCTTC. It specifies CASGGTGGNYNEQFF.